These 11 T cell receptor beta chains came from one sample sequenced in a study of blood T cell repertoires in COVID-19. Sequencing used immunoSEQ multiplex PCR; TCRdb keeps in-frame clones, though not all of them. Of about 76,000 clones listed, around nine tenths were seen once; the top ten hold just over 8%. The sequenced sample was peripheral blood. Every receptor here comes from a man aged 25-45 years with acute or convalescent COVID-19.

The chain joins TRBV7-9 to TRBJ2-7, with 10 bases fitting TRBD1. J gave up 5 bases and V 4 bases, and 5 bases lay outside the gene matches. Germline CDR1 and CDR2: SEHNR and FQNEAQ (reference sequence). The CDR3 sequence is 14 residues long. The CDR3 bases are TGTGCCAGCAGCTCGGGACAGGGGTGGGACGAGCAGTACTTC. Amino acid sequence: CASSSGQGWDEQYF.

V and J are TRBV4-3 and TRBJ2-1; TRBD2 aligns across 8 bases. The germline gives CDR1 LGHNA, CDR2 YSLEER. This CDR3 is built from 14 residues. V lost 2 bases and J lost 7; bases outside the gene matches: 4. For the CDR3, the DNA is TGCGCCAGCAGCCAAAGCGGGAGTGGAAATGAGCAGTTCTTC. Translating gives CASSQSGSGNEQFF.

The gene calls are TRBV30 and TRBJ1-1, with 7 bases matching TRBD1. Losses at the gene ends were 3 bases for V and 0 bases for J; bases not matched to a gene: 1. Germline V CDR1 and CDR2: GTSNPN, SVGIG (reference sequence). This CDR3 is 13 amino acids long. CDR3 residues: CAWRGQLNTEAFF. The CDR3 region has the DNA TGTGCCTGGAGGGGACAGCTGAACACTGAAGCTTTCTTT.

This chain connects TRBV3-1 (or the pseudogene TRBV3-2) to TRBJ2-1; perhaps TRBD2 as D (5 bases). The V end lost 4 bases, the J end lost 8 bases, and 18 bases lay between the germline ends. This CDR3 comprises 15 residues. CDR1 LGHDT and CDR2 YNNKEL come from the germline V gene (reference sequence). The chain's CDR3 is CASSPFEGVGHEQFF. The DNA for the CDR3 is TGTGCCAGCAGCCCCTTTGAGGGAGTTGGCCATGAGCAGTTCTTC.

This chain joins TRBV28 and TRBJ1-6; no firm D call. Germline V CDR1 and CDR2: MDHEN, SYDVKM. The CDR3 covers 15 residues. The ends were cut back, 2 bases at V and 3 bases at J, with 8 bases in the middle. The CDR3 loop is CASSLRGLYNSPLHF. The CDR3 DNA reads as TGTGCCAGCAGTTTACGAGGGCTCTATAATTCACCCCTCCACTTT.

The table lists this clone with a count of one. In nucleotides, the CDR3 is TGTGCCTGGAGTGTATTGAGTGAAAAACTGTTTTTT. Amino acids: CAWSVLSEKLFF. This chain links TRBV30 with TRBJ1-4, with no clear D. Trimming took off 0 bases at V and 7 bases at J, with 6 bases between the two ends. CDR1 and CDR2 from the germline V gene are GTSNPN and SVGIG (reference sequence). This CDR3 spans 12 amino acids. The whole variable domain, filled in from reference TRBV30 and TRBJ1-4, reads SQTIHQWPATLVQPVGSPLSLECTVEGTSNPNLYWYRQAAGRGLQLLFYSVGIGQISSEVPQNLSASRPQDRQFILSSKKLLLSDSGFYLCAWSVLSEKLFFGSGTQLSVL.

The rearrangement joins TRBV7-9 to TRBJ2-7, with D possibly TRBD2 on 5 matching bases. The CDR3 has 12 amino acids. Trimming cost V 5 bases and J 9 bases, with 14 bases left between them. In germline, CDR1 is SEHNR, CDR2 FQNEAQ (reference sequence). CDR3: CASSPDGRGQYF. The DNA for the CDR3 is TGTGCCAGCAGCCCGGATGGCCGGGGGCAGTACTTC.

This clone appeared once. The V and J genes are TRBV5-6 and TRBJ2-1; D may be TRBD2 (5 bases). Germline-derived CDR1 and CDR2 are SGHDT and YYEEEE. The CDR3 extends over 15 amino acids. Trimming stripped 2 bases from V and 4 bases from J, with 13 bases between. The CDR3 loop reads CASSLLGVEYNEQFF. Written as DNA, the CDR3 is TGTGCCAGCAGCTTACTAGGAGTCGAGTACAATGAGCAGTTCTTC.

The J gene is TRBJ2-1, the V gene TRBV7-3; TRBD2 is a possible D gene (7 bases). The CDR3 consists of 16 residues. The V and J ends lost 1 base and 0 bases respectively, with 10 bases between them. Germline-derived CDR1 and CDR2 are SGHTA and FQGTGA. This chain's CDR3 is CASSLSGGSSYNEQFF. The CDR3 nucleotides are TGTGCCAGCAGCTTAAGCGGGGGCAGCTCCTACAATGAGCAGTTCTTC.

This chain links TRBV19 with TRBJ1-2, with D hard to call. This CDR3 spans 12 amino acids. V was clipped by 6 bases and J by 6 bases, with 11 bases between them. Per germline, CDR1 LNHDA and CDR2 SQIVND (reference sequence). CDR3 region: CASRFGVDGYTF. For the CDR3, the DNA is TGTGCCAGTAGATTCGGGGTGGATGGCTACACCTTC.

The rearrangement uses TRBV7-3 and TRBJ1-5; no firm D call. Germline CDR1 and CDR2: SGHTA and FQGTGA. The CDR3 covers 13 residues. V was cut by 5 bases and J by 1 base, with 6 bases left in between. The CDR3 bases are TGTGCCAGCAGCGCACAAAGCAATCAGCCCCAGCATTTT. It codes for CASSAQSNQPQHF.